This T cell receptor beta chain was sequenced during a study of post-analysis software for immune sequencing data. Study at large: The study covered relapsing-remitting, secondary progressive and progressive-relapsing courses of multiple sclerosis.

This CDR3 is built from 13 residues. Germline-derived CDR1 and CDR2 are SNHLY and FYNNEI. The V and J ends lost 10 bases and 4 bases, in that order; junction bases with no gene match: 9. Unique-molecular-identifier-tagged TCR beta cDNA libraries were used. MiXCR was run by TCRdb on the PCR reads, yielding one entry per CDR3 protein. The table shows approximately 440,000 distinct CDR3 sequences, with 45% occurring only once. Whole-study results and caveats: The study found TRBV5-6, TRBV5-1 and TRBV20-1 among a handful of TRBV segments more frequent in patients than controls.

This clonotype appeared a few times. What it binds is not known. This clonotype was sampled from a girl aged 10 to 17 with multiple sclerosis. The rearrangement joins TRBV2 to TRBJ2-5; the match to TRBD1 covers 7 bases. Sequences were obtained from blood. The CDR3 nucleotides read TGTGCCATCCCCCAGACAGGGAGAGAGACCCAGTACTTC. It yields the protein CAIPQTGRETQYF. Combining the CDR3 with reference TRBV2 and TRBJ2-5 gives the whole variable domain EPEVTQTPSHQVTQMGQEVILRCVPISNHLYFYWYRQILGQKVEFLVSFYNNEISEKSEIFDDQFSVERPDGSNFTLKIRSTKLEDSAMYFCAIPQTGRETQYFGPGTRLLVL.